The 3 T cell receptor beta chains below were found in one sample sequenced in a study of blood T cell repertoires in COVID-19. TCRdb's copy holds only in-frame clones and misses some; the assay was immunoSEQ multiplex PCR. The data show 250,000 or so clones, about 80% seen once. The material sequenced was peripheral blood. These receptors originate from a woman at least 80 years old with acute or convalescent COVID-19.

The chain links TRBV5-1 to TRBJ1-1; 7 bases are a match to TRBD1. This CDR3 has 14 amino acids. Trimming took 5 bases from V and 3 from J; bases not matched to a gene: 7. Germline CDR1 is SGHRS and CDR2 is YFSETQ. The CDR3 DNA is TGCGCCAGCAGAGAGACAGGGTCGGACACTGAAGCTTTCTTT. As protein: CASRETGSDTEAFF.

This sequence joins TRBV5-6 and TRBJ2-7, with D possibly matching TRBD2 (5 bases). In germline, CDR1 is SGHDT, CDR2 YYEEEE. Trimming pared 1 base from V and 3 bases from J, leaving 11 bases between. This CDR3 spans 14 amino acids. CDR3 coding DNA: TGTGCCAGCAGCTTGTATCCGGGGAGCTACGAGCAGTACTTC. This codes for CASSLYPGSYEQYF.

The chain links TRBV5-1 to TRBJ2-7; 8 nucleotides line up with TRBD2. This CDR3 comprises 16 residues. Germline CDR1 and CDR2: SGHRS and YFSETQ. The V segment lost 4 bases and the J segment 0 bases; nucleotides outside the gene matches: 9. This chain's CDR3 is CASSPGGTTNSYEQYF. In nucleotides, the CDR3 is TGCGCCAGCAGCCCGGGAGGGACAACTAACTCCTACGAGCAGTACTTC.